This TCR beta chain was observed in a study of blood T cells in healthy people across ages. Alongside a J-beta primer mix, a sample-barcoded 5' primer served in a second PCR lasting about 7 to 12 cycles. TCRdb called the 5' RACE reads again in MiXCR, with one record for every CDR3 protein. Counted here are 600,000 to 650,000 distinct CDR3 sequences, under 65% occurring once; the ten biggest clones make up about two fifths. Study-wide points: Total diversity from one million sequenced T cells was likely underestimated.

In regard to this clonotype: The antigen is not known.

Isolating PBMCs gave at least 6 million of these cells per sample. Trimming took 0 bases from V and 5 from J; bases not matched to a gene: 3. The CDR3 has 15 amino acids. Germline V lookup: CDR1 SGDLS, CDR2 YYNGEE. The TCR sequence derives from a man between 60 and 75 years old in good health. The sample was blood. The chain has TRBV9 and TRBJ2-2; 8 nucleotides line up with TRBD1. CDR3 in amino acids: CASSVVTGGTGELFF. DNA of the CDR3: TGTGCCAGCAGCGTAGTTACAGGGGGGACCGGGGAGCTGTTTTTT. Based on the CDR3 plus reference TRBV9 and TRBJ2-2, the full variable domain is DSGVTQTPKHLITATGQRVTLRCSPRSGDLSVYWYQQSLDQGLQFLIQYYNGEERAKGNILERFSAQQFPDLHSELNLSSLELGDSALYFCASSVVTGGTGELFFGEGSRLTVL.